This T cell receptor beta chain derives from a study of T cells after yellow fever vaccination. Broader study findings: The study re-detected most primary-vaccination clones after the booster (roughly 95% CD4, roughly 88% CD8). Researchers report a weaker secondary response that nonetheless peaked faster, day 5 versus 15.

This clonotype showed up many times. Its antigen is undetermined. This CDR3 region has 12 residues. Trimming stripped 5 bases from V and 11 bases from J, with 15 bases between. CDR1 is LNHDA, CDR2 SQIVND, per germline (reference sequence). In making TCR cDNA, 5'RACE template switching added a universal primer site and UMIs to it. Via MiXCR, TCRdb re-called the 5' RACE reads, giving one row per CDR3 protein. This sample has 450,000 to 550,000 distinct CDR3 sequences, with 21% found just once. Sequencing used PBMCs, obtained about 20 days after the first yellow fever vaccination. V usage is TRBV19 and J usage is TRBJ1-1; TRBD1 is a possible D gene (6 bases). The source is a man aged 18 to 30 who received the YFV17D yellow fever vaccine. The CDR3 here is CASSPRGGTAFF. Here the CDR3 DNA reads TGTGCCAGTAGTCCCAGGGGAGGGACGGCTTTCTTT.